This T cell receptor (beta chain) was captured in a study of cytomegalovirus exposure and HLA in healthy donors (TCRdb year 2017). About the study as a whole: An earlier analysis of approximately 600 of the donors reported more than 250 Gb of sequence data and some 120 million unique TCR beta sequences from about 179 million T cells. An early release that covered several hundred HLA-typed donors contained around 300 gigabases of sequencing data and tens of millions of unique TCR sequences. The genetic ancestry cluster associated with self-reported Caucasian donors included roughly 84% of the approximately 430 genotyped donors. The study was designed to test whether signatures of past pathogen exposure could be identified by cataloging public T cell receptors. Using immunosequencing, the study profiled T cell repertoires from about 620 subjects and related those repertoires to cytomegalovirus serostatus. Besides the first cohort of roughly 640 subjects, a separate validation cohort made up of over a hundred different subjects was used. High-throughput TCR immunosequencing, statistical association of individual TCRs with disease status, and machine learning were combined to predict cytomegalovirus infection status. To study patterns of TCR occurrence, a later analysis re-analyzed previously published TCR beta repertoires from just over 650 donors and added high-resolution HLA genotyping. In the later analysis, no new phenotypic data were used to find candidate immune exposures; instead, reliance was placed on TCR beta sequences and their occurrence across donors. To decide whether each TCR beta V gene segment behaved as functional or pseudogenic, an earlier analysis of some 580 of the donors relied on high-throughput TCR beta sequencing. Donor age, sex, ethnicity and CMV serostatus were compiled alongside the repertoire data. A later genetic analysis took genome-wide SNP genotypes for about 55% of the roughly 670 donors and used that subset as a discovery cohort. All discovery cohort repertoires had been generated on a single sequencing platform. HLA typing covered class I and class II loci at four-digit resolution. The number of typed donors differed by locus: 629-630 for A, B, C, DRB1 and DQB1; 500 to 550 for DQA1; approximately 600 for DPA1; and roughly 490 for DPB1. Four to six DR-DQ haplotypes were handled as single units for association and clustering, since linkage in the cohort was strong. Among 398 genotyped donors of the cohort, an average of approximately 220,000 unique TCR beta nucleotide sequences was sequenced per donor, of which about 19% were non-productive. Study-wide conclusions, independent of this receptor: A later analysis found that HLA-associated TCR beta chains were more clonally expanded and had lower generation probabilities than equally common non-associated chains. The presence/absence analyses assumed that sequencing depth was roughly uniform across donors, and that assumption may not be true. Because HLA typing was missing for some donors at each locus, association tests included only the typed subset. This cohort had only TCR beta chains sequenced, and the lack of alpha or paired-chain data limited which features could be detected. CMV serostatus was the only immune exposure information available for the cohort. A cluster of highly shared sequence variants was judged likely to be a technical artifact of the sequencing pipeline. According to a later analysis, TCR association rates differed among HLA loci, with DRB1 alleles showing the most associated TCRs and HLA-C alleles showing the fewest. In a later analysis, around 17,000 TCR beta sequences were associated with specific HLA alleles at a false discovery rate of 0.05. Strong co-occurrence of HLA alleles, especially DR and DQ, made assigning TCR associations to individual alleles difficult. A few of the identified cytomegalovirus-associated TCR beta chains were confirmed in vitro to be specific for cytomegalovirus antigens. Across donors, most TCR sequences were observed very rarely, whereas some public TCRs were present in many individuals. In the study, some 160 TCR beta chains were listed as associated with cytomegalovirus. Because counts were too low, 15 to 20 rarely observed V segments, including chromosome 9 orphons, were left out of the earlier analysis of a few hundred of the donors. A further reported finding was that TCR beta sequences accurately predicted the HLA-A and HLA-B alleles for most subjects in the first cohort. Correlated functional status among segregating V segments might be attributable to linkage disequilibrium, but an unknown experimental factor could not be ruled out. According to a later genetic analysis, donors in an Asian-associated ancestry cluster had fewer N-insertions in productive TCRs than the approximately 690-donor mean. It was suggested by the authors that the approach could potentially be generalized to other disease states and immunological phenotypes. Most CMV-associated TCR beta chains appeared to be HLA-restricted in a later analysis, and the HLA associations seemed to be driven largely by CMV exposure. An earlier analysis of approximately 570 of the donors showed that most TCR beta V segments appeared in productive rearrangements either about 87% or about 30% of the time, which broadly matched IMGT annotations. In a later genetic analysis, a missense DCLRE1C variant was associated with V-gene and J-gene trimming of TCR beta chains, and the association was replicated in an independent cohort. According to a later analysis, parvovirus B19, influenza, CMV and Epstein-Barr virus appeared linked to several top co-occurrence clusters. The classifier was reported to diagnose cytomegalovirus status with high specificity and sensitivity in both the original and validation cohorts.

About this clone: Its antigen remains unidentified. Base qualities are missing; no much larger clone stands one base away.

The cohort was made up of about 610 healthy bone marrow donors. Cohort members were all nominally healthy when sampled, although unrecorded immune exposures were likely present. The donor tested CMV seropositive and was one of the 289 seropositive cohort members. A peripheral blood sample was collected from each donor, and TCR beta sequencing was performed on peripheral blood mononuclear cells. The Qiagen DNeasy Blood Extraction Kit was used to extract genomic DNA from the blood cell samples. Libraries came from the immunoSEQ multiplex PCR assay. For the multiplex PCR, a mixture combining 60 forward primers for TCR Vbeta segments and 13 reverse primers for TCR Jbeta segments was used. Amplification of the CDR3 region of rearranged TCR beta genes was performed with a multiplex PCR assay on genomic DNA. The Illumina HiSeq System was used to sequence the amplified TCR beta libraries as 87-base-pair reads. Turning to the authors' computational methods: A later analysis counted approximately 76 million unique TCR beta chains across the 550 to 750 repertoires, and some 11 million of these chains were shared by at least two donors. To remove PCR and sequencing errors, raw reads were error-corrected and collapsed into unique sequences using a nearest-neighbor algorithm that merged closely related sequences. Alignment of CDR3 sequences to IMGT reference sequences was used to assign V, D and J gene segments. For a sequence to be retained, a match of at least six nucleotides to both a V gene segment and a J gene segment was required. A rearrangement counted as productive if the CDR3 had no stop codons and remained in frame with V and J, and every other rearrangement counted as non-productive. Following IMGT convention, CDR3 was defined as the stretch from the second conserved V-encoded cysteine up to the conserved J-encoded phenylalanine. The earlier analysis of 587 of the donors excluded any sequence lacking an unambiguous match to a single V gene segment. An earlier analysis of around 600 of the donors classified V segments as functional when productive rearrangements were above 56.7% and as segregating when the standard deviation between donors was above 5%. A statistical classification framework was built for diagnosing cytomegalovirus status from the catalog of TCR beta chain sequences. A later analysis assigned V and J genes by comparing TCR nucleotide sequences with IMGT/GENE-DB human TR gene sequences. The TCRdist pipeline was used in a later analysis to assign CDR3 sequences and most-parsimonious VDJ recombination scenarios. A later analysis defined each TCR beta chain by its CDR3 amino acid sequence plus V-gene family, and excluded reads lacking a unique V-gene family. A later analysis removed 500 to 650 highly shared, low-generation-probability nucleotide sequences to deal with suspected cross-contamination and a sequencing artifact. For each public chain, a later analysis derived a clonal expansion index from normalized ranks of inferred template counts within each repertoire. In a later analysis, generation probabilities were computed using a VDJ recombination model fitted to out-of-frame rearrangements, and the results were checked against IGoR. Hypergeometric tests were used in a later analysis to score TCR-TCR, TCR-HLA and TCR-CMV co-occurrence, with a repertoire-size bias correction applied to the TCR pairs. False discovery rates were estimated in a later analysis by permuting HLA or CMV assignments 20 times. A later analysis grouped co-occurring TCRs with DBSCAN, adding TCRdist sequence similarity when clustering within HLA-allele-positive subsets. For co-occurrence clustering, repertoires with fewer than 30,000 or more than 120,000 public chains were excluded, along with several repertoires with anomalous nucleotide sharing. In its TCRdb copy, this immuneACCESS table keeps in-frame sequences only and misses some clones. Where compared with another copy, unresolved V genes explain less than half of these, and the others have no known cause. That table furnishes V, J and clone size, whereas the DNA furnished D and trimming. Here the sample has 160,000 or so clones; more than 65% occur a single time. The leading ten clones occupy approximately 4.6% of the sample.

The clonotype comes from a man younger than 35 in good health and CMV-seropositive. Source material: PBMCs.

DNA sequence: TGTGCCAGCAAAAACAGGGAAGACAATCAGCCCCAGCATTTT. Its protein is CASKNREDNQPQHF. The rearranged chain carries TRBV5-4 and TRBJ1-5; tentative D gene TRBD1, with 6 bases matching. V and J are truncated by 6 bases and 3 bases respectively, leaving an intervening sequence of 13 bases. The CDR3, from cysteine to phenylalanine, totals 14 residues. The kept DNA is CDR3 alone, 42 bases in frame from the first base. In the germline V gene (reference sequence), CDR1 corresponds to SGHNT and CDR2 to YYREEE.